Each of the 6 T cell receptor beta chains below was sequenced from the same sample in a study of T cells after yellow fever vaccination. TCRdb re-called the 5' RACE reads through MiXCR, storing one row per CDR3 protein. The sample yields 300,000 to 350,000 distinct CDR3 sequences, 3% to 4.5% seen once. This material consisted of PBMCs, taken 5 days after the yellow fever booster vaccination. Receptor source: a man in his late teens or twenties who received the YFV17D yellow fever vaccine.

This clonotype was counted at least ten times. The V gene is TRBV7-2, the J gene TRBJ1-6, with TRBD1 matching 8 bases. CDR1 SGHTA and CDR2 FQGNSA come from the germline V gene. V shed 7 bases, J shed 7 bases, and the junction held 6 bases outside the gene matches. CDR3 length: 14 residues. Here the CDR3 reads CASTWTGRNSPLHF. For the CDR3, the DNA is TGTGCCAGCACCTGGACAGGGCGGAATTCACCCCTCCACTTT. Supplemented by reference TRBV7-2 and TRBJ1-6, the full variable domain reads GAGVSQSPSNKVTEKGKDVELRCDPISGHTALYWYRQSLGQGLEFLIYFQGNSAPDKSGLPSDRFSAERTGGSVSTLTIQRTQQEDSAVYLCASTWTGRNSPLHFGNGTRLTVT.

The V gene is TRBV5-1, the J gene TRBJ2-3, with unresolved D. The V end was cut by 4 bases, the J end by 7 bases, with 16 bases between. Germline CDR1 and CDR2: SGHRS and YFSETQ. There are 14 residues in the CDR3. The CDR3 sequence: CASSLDQFLNTQYF. The CDR3 nucleotides read TGCGCCAGCAGCCTGGACCAATTTCTGAATACGCAGTATTTT.

This clonotype was observed at least ten times. The chain combines TRBV7-2 with TRBJ2-7, with 9 bases that match TRBD1. From germline, CDR1 is SGHTA and CDR2 FQGNSA. This CDR3 has 13 residues. Losses at the gene ends were 4 bases for V and 7 bases for J; bases not matched to a gene: 5. For the CDR3, the DNA is TGTGCCAGCAGCTCTGGGACAGGGTGGGAGCAGTACTTC. Translated: CASSSGTGWEQYF.

This clonotype was seen many times. CDR3 residues: CASSPRPNTGSTEAFF. DNA of the CDR3: TGCGCCAGCAGCCCCCGCCCCAACACGGGGAGCACTGAAGCTTTCTTT. J is TRBJ1-1 and V is TRBV4-1; D gene unclear. V gave up 4 bases and J gave up 4 bases, with 19 bases separating them. Germline V gene sequence: CDR1 MGHRA, CDR2 YSYEKL. This CDR3 is built from 16 residues.

The chain is built from TRBV6-5 and TRBJ1-5, with D uncertain. This CDR3 region has 15 residues. Trimming pared 0 bases from V and 7 bases from J, leaving 13 bases between. Per germline, CDR1 MNHEY and CDR2 SVGAGI. This chain's CDR3 is CASSYSHEGRQPQHF. Here the CDR3 DNA reads TGTGCCAGCAGTTACTCTCACGAGGGTAGGCAGCCCCAGCATTTT.

There are many counts of this clonotype. The chain carries TRBV4-3 and TRBJ1-2; TRBD1 matches at 8 bases. Trimming took 0 bases from V and 5 from J; bases not matched to a gene: 14. The CDR3 extends over 18 amino acids. Germline values: CDR1 LGHNA, CDR2 YSLEER. The CDR3 region is CASSQDPWTGSVGYGYTF. CDR3 nucleotide sequence: TGCGCCAGCAGCCAAGACCCCTGGACAGGGTCGGTGGGGTATGGCTACACCTTC.